A few counts support the clone carrying this T cell receptor beta chain. Germline values: CDR1 KGHDR, CDR2 SFDVKD. V lost 0 bases and J lost 0, with 14 bases in between. The CDR3 consists of 18 residues. Patients from Seattle were sampled longitudinally, starting during active infection. The method was immunoSEQ multiplex PCR; TCRdb's version includes in-frame clones alone and lacks a portion of them. The table has 200,000 to 300,000 clones, 75% to 95% seen once. This sample is drawn from a study of blood T cell repertoires in COVID-19. The sample was peripheral blood. This chain uses TRBV24-1 with TRBJ1-5; no firm D call. This sequence was found in a person aged 18 to 30 with COVID-19, enrolled during active disease. CDR3 nucleotide sequence: TGTGCCACCAGTGATTTGTTGCCGGGGAGGGATAGCAATCAGCCCCAGCATTTT. Residues: CATSDLLPGRDSNQPQHF.